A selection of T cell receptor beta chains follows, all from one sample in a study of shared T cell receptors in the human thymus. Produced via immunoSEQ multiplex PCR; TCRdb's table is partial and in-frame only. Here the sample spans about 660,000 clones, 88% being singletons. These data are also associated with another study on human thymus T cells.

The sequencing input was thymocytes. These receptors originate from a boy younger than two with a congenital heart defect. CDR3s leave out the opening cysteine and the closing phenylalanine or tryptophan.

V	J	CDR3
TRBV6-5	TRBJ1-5	ASSGHRGGQPQH
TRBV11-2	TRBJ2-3	ASSFSGRSTDTQY
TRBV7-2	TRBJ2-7	ASSFKLTSGAHEQY
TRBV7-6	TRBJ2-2	ASSARGGLAGGNTGELF
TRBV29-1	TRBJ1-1	SVPGQGVTKEAF
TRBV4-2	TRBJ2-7	ASSQVNARQGAYEQY
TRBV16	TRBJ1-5	ASSQSMRTGDSNQPQH
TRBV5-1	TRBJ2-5	ASSLVRLQETQY
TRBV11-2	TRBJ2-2	ASSSFDGENTGELF
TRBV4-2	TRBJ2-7	ASSRRGDRTRRWTIPLSYEQY
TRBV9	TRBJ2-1	ASSVVGQGATTSYNEQF
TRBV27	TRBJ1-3	ASRSRGGGNTIY
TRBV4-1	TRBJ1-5	ASSQDPNRAHQPQH
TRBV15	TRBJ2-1	ATSRRLAGGPYNEQF
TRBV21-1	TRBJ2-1	ASSKQEEPVNEQF
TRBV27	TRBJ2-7	ASEGRGAPVAGGSSYEQY
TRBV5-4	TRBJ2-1	ASNIGTSGRHEQF
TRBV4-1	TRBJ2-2	ASSQLGTSGRTGELF
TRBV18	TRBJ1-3	ASSRQTGSAGNTIY
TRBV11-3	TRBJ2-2	ASSLGGFTGELF
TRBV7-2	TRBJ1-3	ASSLPYRGQSGNTIY
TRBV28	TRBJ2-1	ASTRTSCYNEQF
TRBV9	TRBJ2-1	ASSVDSADNEQF
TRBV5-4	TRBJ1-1	ASSTGRVGTEAF
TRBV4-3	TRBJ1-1	ASSHLPREENTEAF
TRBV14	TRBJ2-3	ASSQPGSPDTQY
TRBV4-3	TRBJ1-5	ASSQVWRANQPQH
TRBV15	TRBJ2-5	ATSRDLTVEETQY